This T cell receptor (beta chain) was identified in a study of T cells in Graves' hyperthyroidism and ophthalmopathy. The V segment lost 2 bases and the J segment 6 bases; nucleotides outside the gene matches: 5. The CDR3 covers 15 residues. CDR1 SNHLY and CDR2 FYNNEI come from the germline V gene. Using RNA transcripts as the source, TCR beta CDR3 regions were amplified. When the TCR CDR3 underwent first-round RT-PCR, the HTBI primer set was used. TCRdb passed the multiplex PCR reads through MiXCR, listing each CDR3 protein once. Among fewer than 650,000 distinct CDR3 sequences listed, about 14% were seen once. This clonotype was picked up many times.

The rearrangement uses TRBV2 and TRBJ1-2; 11 bases map to TRBD1. This receptor was identified in a woman between 35 and 50 years old with Graves' ophthalmopathy. Sequencing used blood. The CDR3 region is CASSERTGGAHGYTF. The CDR3 DNA reads as TGTGCCAGCAGTGAAAGGACAGGGGGCGCCCATGGCTACACCTTC.